This TCR beta chain was retrieved from a study of blood T cell repertoires in COVID-19. Sequencing used immunoSEQ multiplex PCR; TCRdb keeps in-frame clones, though not all of them. The table includes approximately 54,000 clones, around nine tenths detected once. This CDR3 has 15 amino acids. V lost 2 bases and J lost 7, with 16 bases in between. Germline lookup yields CDR1 SGHDT and CDR2 YYEEEE. The chain joins TRBV5-6 to TRBJ2-1; tentatively, D is TRBD1 (7 bases). The TCR comes from a man over 45 with acute or convalescent COVID-19. The specimen was peripheral blood. Here the CDR3 reads CASSFRDRDSNEQFF. The CDR3 coding sequence is TGTGCCAGCAGCTTCCGAGACAGGGACTCAAATGAGCAGTTCTTC.